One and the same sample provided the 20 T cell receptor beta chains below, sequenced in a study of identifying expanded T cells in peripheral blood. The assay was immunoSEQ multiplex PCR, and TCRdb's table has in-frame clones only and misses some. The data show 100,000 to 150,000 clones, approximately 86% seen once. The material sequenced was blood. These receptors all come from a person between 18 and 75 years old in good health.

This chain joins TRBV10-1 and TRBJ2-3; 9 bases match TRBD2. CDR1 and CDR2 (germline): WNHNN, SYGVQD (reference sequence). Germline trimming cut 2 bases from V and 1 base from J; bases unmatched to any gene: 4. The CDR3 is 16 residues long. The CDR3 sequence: CASSEGLAGRTDTQYF. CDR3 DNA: TGCGCCAGCAGTGAGGGGCTAGCGGGGCGCACAGATACGCAGTATTTT.

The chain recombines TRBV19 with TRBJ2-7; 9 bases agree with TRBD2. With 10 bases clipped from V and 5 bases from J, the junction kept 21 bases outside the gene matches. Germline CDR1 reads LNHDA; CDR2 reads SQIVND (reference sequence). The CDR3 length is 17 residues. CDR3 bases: TGTGCCACTGGGAGGGATAGCGGGAGACTTTCTCGGGACGAGCAGTACTTC. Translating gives CATGRDSGRLSRDEQYF.

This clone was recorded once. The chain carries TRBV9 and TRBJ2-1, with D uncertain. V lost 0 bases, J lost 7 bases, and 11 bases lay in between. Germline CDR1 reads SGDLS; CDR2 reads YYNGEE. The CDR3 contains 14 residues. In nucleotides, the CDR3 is TGTGCCAGCAGCGTAGAACACCTGGGGAATGAGCAGTTCTTC. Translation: CASSVEHLGNEQFF.

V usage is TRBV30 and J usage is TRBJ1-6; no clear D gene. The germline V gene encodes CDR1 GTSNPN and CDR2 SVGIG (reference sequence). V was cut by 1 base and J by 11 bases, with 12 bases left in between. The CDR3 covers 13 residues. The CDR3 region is CAWSADHRAPLHF. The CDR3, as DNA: TGTGCCTGGAGTGCCGACCATCGGGCACCCCTCCACTTT.

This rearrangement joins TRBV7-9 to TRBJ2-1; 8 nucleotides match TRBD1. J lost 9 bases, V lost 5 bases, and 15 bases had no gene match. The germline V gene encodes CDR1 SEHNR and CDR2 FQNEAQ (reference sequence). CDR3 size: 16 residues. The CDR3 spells CASSVVQGGSSAEQFF. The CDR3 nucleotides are TGTGCCAGCAGCGTAGTACAGGGGGGCTCTAGCGCTGAGCAGTTCTTC.

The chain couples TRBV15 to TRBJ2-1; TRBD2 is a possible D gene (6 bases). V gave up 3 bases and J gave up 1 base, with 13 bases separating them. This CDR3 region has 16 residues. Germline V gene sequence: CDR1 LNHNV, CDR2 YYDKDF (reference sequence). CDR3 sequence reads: CATSSGSGDSYNEQFF. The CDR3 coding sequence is TGTGCCACCAGCAGTGGTAGCGGAGATTCCTACAATGAGCAGTTCTTC.

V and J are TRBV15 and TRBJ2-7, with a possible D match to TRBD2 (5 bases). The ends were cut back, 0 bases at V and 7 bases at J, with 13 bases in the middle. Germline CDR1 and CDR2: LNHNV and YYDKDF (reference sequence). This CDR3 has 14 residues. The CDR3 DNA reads TGTGCCACCAGCAGAGATGTAGGACGAGGGGAGCAGTACTTC. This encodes CATSRDVGRGEQYF.

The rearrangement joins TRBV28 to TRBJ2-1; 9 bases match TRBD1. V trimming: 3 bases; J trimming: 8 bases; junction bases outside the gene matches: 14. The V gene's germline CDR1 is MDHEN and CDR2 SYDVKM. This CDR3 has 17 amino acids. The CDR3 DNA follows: TGTGCCAGCAGTTTCCCTCCTCCCCGGGACAGGGCGGATGAGCAGTTCTTC. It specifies CASSFPPPRDRADEQFF.

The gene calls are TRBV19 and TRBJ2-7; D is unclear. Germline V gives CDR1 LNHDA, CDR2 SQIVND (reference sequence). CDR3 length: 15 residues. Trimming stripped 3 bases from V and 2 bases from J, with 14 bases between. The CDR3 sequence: CASSMYNGVTYEQYF. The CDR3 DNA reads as TGTGCCAGTAGTATGTATAACGGAGTTACCTACGAGCAGTACTTC.

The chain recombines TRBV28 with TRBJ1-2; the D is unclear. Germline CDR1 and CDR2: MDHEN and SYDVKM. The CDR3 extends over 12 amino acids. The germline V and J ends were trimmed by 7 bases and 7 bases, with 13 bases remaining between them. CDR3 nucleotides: TGTGCCAGCAAAAGAGGCCCCTCTGGCTACACCTTC. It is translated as CASKRGPSGYTF.

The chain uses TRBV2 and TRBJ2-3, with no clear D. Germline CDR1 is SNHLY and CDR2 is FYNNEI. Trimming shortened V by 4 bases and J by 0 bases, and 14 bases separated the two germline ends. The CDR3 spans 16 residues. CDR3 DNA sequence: TGTGCCAGCAGTGGGATACTCAGTTTGAGCACAGATACGCAGTATTTT. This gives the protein CASSGILSLSTDTQYF.

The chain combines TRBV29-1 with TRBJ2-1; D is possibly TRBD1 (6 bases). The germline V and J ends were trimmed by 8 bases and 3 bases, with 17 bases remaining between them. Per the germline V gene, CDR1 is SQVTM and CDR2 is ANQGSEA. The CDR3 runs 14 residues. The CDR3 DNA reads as TGCAGCACTTACCCCGACAGGAGCTACAATGAGCAGTTCTTC. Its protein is CSTYPDRSYNEQFF.

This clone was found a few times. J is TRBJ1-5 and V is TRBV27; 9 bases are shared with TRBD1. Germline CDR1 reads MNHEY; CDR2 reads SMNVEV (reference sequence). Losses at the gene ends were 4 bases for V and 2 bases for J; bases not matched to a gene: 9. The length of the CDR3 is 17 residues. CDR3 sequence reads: CASSSGTGIEGNQPQHF. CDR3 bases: TGTGCCAGCAGTTCCGGGACAGGGATTGAGGGCAATCAGCCCCAGCATTTT.

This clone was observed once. The CDR3 loop reads CASSYKFLAIQYF. CDR3 DNA: TGTGCCAGCAGTTATAAATTCCTGGCCATTCAGTACTTC. V usage is TRBV6-6 and J usage is TRBJ2-4; D is ambiguous. Between the trimmed V and J ends, which lost 3 bases and 9 bases, there was a span of 12 bases. CDR3 length equals 13 residues. Germline assignment: CDR1 MNHNY and CDR2 SVGAGI (reference sequence).

The CDR3 bases are TGTGCCAGCAGCTTGCAGTCCAGGGGGAATTACTACGAGCAGTACTTC. Its translation: CASSLQSRGNYYEQYF. The rearrangement links TRBV5-6 to TRBJ2-7, with TRBD1 matching over 7 bases. The CDR3 contains 16 residues. Losses at the gene ends were 1 base for V and 3 bases for J; bases not matched to a gene: 10. CDR1 SGHDT and CDR2 YYEEEE come from the germline V gene.

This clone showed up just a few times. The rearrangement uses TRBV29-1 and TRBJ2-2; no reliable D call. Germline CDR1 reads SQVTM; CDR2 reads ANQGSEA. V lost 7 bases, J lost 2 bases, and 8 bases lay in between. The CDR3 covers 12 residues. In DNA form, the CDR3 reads TGCAGCGGAGCCCAAAACACCGGGGAGCTGTTTTTT. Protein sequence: CSGAQNTGELFF.

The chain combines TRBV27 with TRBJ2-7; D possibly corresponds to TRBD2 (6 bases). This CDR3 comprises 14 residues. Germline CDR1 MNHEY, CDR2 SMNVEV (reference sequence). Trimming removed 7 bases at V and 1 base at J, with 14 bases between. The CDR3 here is CASTPGGNSYEQYF. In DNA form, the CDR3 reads TGTGCCAGCACCCCCGGCGGGAATTCCTACGAGCAGTACTTC.

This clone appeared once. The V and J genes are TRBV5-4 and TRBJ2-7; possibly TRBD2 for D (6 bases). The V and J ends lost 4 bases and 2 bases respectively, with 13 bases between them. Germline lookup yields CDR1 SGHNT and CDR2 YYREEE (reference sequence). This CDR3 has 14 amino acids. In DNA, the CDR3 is TGTGCCAGCAGCCTCCTTTGGGGGGCCTACGAGCAGTACTTC. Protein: CASSLLWGAYEQYF.

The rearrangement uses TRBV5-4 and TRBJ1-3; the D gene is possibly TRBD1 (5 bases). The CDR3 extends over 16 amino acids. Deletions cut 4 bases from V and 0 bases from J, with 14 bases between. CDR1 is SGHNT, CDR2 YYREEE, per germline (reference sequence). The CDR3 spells CASSERQSSSGNTIYF. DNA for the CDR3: TGTGCCAGCAGCGAAAGACAGTCAAGCTCTGGAAACACCATATATTTT. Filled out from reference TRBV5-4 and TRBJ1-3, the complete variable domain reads ETGVTQSPTHLIKTRGQQVTLRCSSQSGHNTVSWYQQALGQGPQFIFQYYREEENGRGNFPPRFSGLQFPNYSSELNVNALELDDSALYLCASSERQSSSGNTIYFGEGSWLTVV.

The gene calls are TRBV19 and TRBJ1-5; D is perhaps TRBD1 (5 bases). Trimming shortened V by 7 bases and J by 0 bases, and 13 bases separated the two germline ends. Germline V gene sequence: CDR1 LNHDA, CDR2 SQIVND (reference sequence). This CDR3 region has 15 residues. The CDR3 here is CASKRDGSSNQPQHF. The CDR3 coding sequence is TGTGCCAGTAAGAGGGACGGAAGTAGCAATCAGCCCCAGCATTTT.